One and the same sample provided the 2 T cell receptor beta chains below, sequenced in a study of blood T cell repertoires in COVID-19. Sequencing used immunoSEQ multiplex PCR; TCRdb keeps in-frame clones, though not all of them. The data show fewer than 200,000 clones, 84% seen once. Sequencing was done on a sample of PBMCs or T cells enriched from blood (not recorded which). Receptors were obtained from a woman in her 30s who had been exposed to COVID-19.

The chain uses TRBV5-5 and TRBJ2-7; TRBD1 might be the D (5 bases). This CDR3 spans 15 amino acids. Germline-derived CDR1 and CDR2 are SGHKS and YYEKEE (reference sequence). V dropped 1 base and J dropped 0 bases, with 11 bases sitting between them. The chain's CDR3 is CASSLTGPFSYEQYF. The CDR3 DNA reads TGTGCCAGCAGCTTGACAGGACCCTTCTCCTACGAGCAGTACTTC.

This chain uses TRBV10-1 with TRBJ1-6; D call uncertain. The CDR3 extends over 13 amino acids. Germline V gene sequence: CDR1 WNHNN, CDR2 SYGVQD (reference sequence). V was trimmed by 0 bases and J by 12 bases, leaving 9 bases between them. CDR3 sequence: CASSESASLPLHF. For the CDR3, the DNA is TGCGCCAGCAGTGAGTCGGCTTCTCTACCCCTCCACTTT.